The table lists the clone carrying this T cell receptor beta chain with many counts. Its antigen is as yet unknown. Per germline, CDR1 SGHRS and CDR2 YFSETQ. Trimming removed 2 bases from V and 1 base from J; junction bases left unmatched: 11. The length of the CDR3 is 19 residues. TCR beta CDR3 region amplification was performed from RNA transcripts. Carried out on the TCR CDR3, a first-round RT-PCR used the HTBI primer set. Via MiXCR, TCRdb re-called the multiplex PCR reads, giving one row per CDR3 protein. The sample consists of 300,000 to 400,000 distinct CDR3 sequences, under 25% of them appearing once. The record originates from a study of T cells in Graves' hyperthyroidism and ophthalmopathy. General observations from the study: Blood shared most expanded thyroid clonotypes above 0.001.

Orbital computed tomography, thyroid ultrasound, serum thyroxine and TRAb, and clinical symptoms together informed the diagnoses. The chain is built from TRBV5-1 and TRBJ2-4; 11 positions match TRBD2. The sample consisted of blood. This receptor was identified in a woman between 50 and 59 years old with Graves' hyperthyroidism. CDR3: CASSFPLAGGPDAKNIQYF. CDR3 bases: TGCGCCAGCAGCTTCCCCTTAGCGGGGGGGCCCGACGCCAAAAACATTCAGTACTTC.